The clone carrying this T cell receptor (beta chain) was counted ten times or more. The antigen remains undetermined. This entry belongs to a study of metastatic and nonmetastatic thyroid tumors. Study-level information: The comparison covered peripheral blood and tumor or nodule tissue in malignant and benign thyroid patients.

In the source study's methods: Between-group CDR3 differences, defined by clinicopathological status, yielded a distant-metastasis classifier for papillary thyroid cancer. TCRdb re-called the PCR reads via MiXCR. What appears here as the V and J calls and clone size reflects TCRdb's work, not the paper's. The profile covers 100,000 or so clones, with about 15% appearing a single time and 3% to 4.5% taken by the ten largest. Germline V lookup: CDR1 LGHNA, CDR2 YNFKEQ. The trim removed 2 bases at V and 5 bases at J, leaving 13 bases unmatched. The CDR3 spans 18 residues. Regarding the study as a whole: According to reports, the diversity of TCR beta was significantly higher in malignant thyroid tumors than in benign nodules, and this held in both blood and tumor samples.

Thyroid surgery was preceded by no treatment in any patient. Sequenced sample: blood. The chain has TRBV4-2 and TRBJ2-1; 9 nucleotides match TRBD2. The TCR originated in a female donor with papillary thyroid cancer or a benign thyroid nodule (not recorded which). Some clones in this sample may be carry-over from other donors' samples. CDR3 DNA: TGTGCCAGCAGCCAAAGCCACTCGGGACTAGCTCCAGACAATGAGCAGTTCTTC. Its translation: CASSQSHSGLAPDNEQFF.